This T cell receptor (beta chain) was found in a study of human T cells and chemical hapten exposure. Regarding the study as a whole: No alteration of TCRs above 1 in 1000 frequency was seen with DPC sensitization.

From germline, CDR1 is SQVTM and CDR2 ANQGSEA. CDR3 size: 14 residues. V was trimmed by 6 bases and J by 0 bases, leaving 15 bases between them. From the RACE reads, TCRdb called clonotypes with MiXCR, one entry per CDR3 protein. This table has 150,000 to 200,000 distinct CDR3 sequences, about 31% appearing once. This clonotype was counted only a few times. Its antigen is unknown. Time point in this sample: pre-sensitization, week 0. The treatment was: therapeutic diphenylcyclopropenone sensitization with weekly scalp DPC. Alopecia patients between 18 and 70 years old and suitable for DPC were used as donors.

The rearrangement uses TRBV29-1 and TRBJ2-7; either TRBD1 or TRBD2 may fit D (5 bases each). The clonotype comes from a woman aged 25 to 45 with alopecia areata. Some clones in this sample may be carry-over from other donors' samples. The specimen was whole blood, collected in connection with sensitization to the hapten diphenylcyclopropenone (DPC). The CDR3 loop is CSVGRGAISYEQYF. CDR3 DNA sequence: TGCAGCGTAGGAAGGGGAGCCATCTCCTACGAGCAGTACTTC.